The present T cell receptor beta chain was sequenced within a study of monozygotic twins with inflammatory bowel disease. Germline assignment: CDR1 SGHDT and CDR2 YYEEEE. CDR3 length equals 19 residues. An amount of 3500 ng of total RNA was used for each TCR library. From its re-call of the 5' RACE reads, TCRdb lists each CDR3 protein once, without DNA. Its table records some 440,000 distinct CDR3 sequences. The TCR comes from a human donor with ulcerative colitis or Crohn's disease, or a healthy co-twin of an affected twin (not recorded which). Sequenced input: blood. The chain employs TRBV5-6 and TRBJ2-4; TCRdb designates TRBD2, a call that cannot be tested without DNA. The CDR3 sequence is CASSLLLSKSGLYSDIQYF.